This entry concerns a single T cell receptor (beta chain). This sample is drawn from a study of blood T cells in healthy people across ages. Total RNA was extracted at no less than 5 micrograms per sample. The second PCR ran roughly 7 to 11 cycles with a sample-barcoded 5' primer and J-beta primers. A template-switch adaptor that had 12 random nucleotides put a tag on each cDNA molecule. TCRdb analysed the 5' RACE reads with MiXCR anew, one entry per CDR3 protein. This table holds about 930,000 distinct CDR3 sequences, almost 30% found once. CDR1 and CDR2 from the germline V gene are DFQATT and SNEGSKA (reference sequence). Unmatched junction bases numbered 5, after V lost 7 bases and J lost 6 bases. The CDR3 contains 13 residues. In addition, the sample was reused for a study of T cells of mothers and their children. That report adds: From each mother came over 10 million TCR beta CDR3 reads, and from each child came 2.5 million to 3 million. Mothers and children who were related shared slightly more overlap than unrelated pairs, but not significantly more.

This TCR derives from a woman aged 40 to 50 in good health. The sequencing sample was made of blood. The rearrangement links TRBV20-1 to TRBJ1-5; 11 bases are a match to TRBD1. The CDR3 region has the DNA TGCAGTGGCGGACAGGGGGCGGCTCAGCCCCAGCATTTT. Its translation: CSGGQGAAQPQHF.